Listed here is a single TCR beta chain. One end of the junction is discordant with germline, which a read error may explain. Libraries were prepared by immunoSEQ multiplex PCR; TCRdb keeps only in-frame clonotypes and omits some of them. The sample consists of about 66,000 clones, 70% to 80% of them appearing once. Every patient had mismatch repair deficiency by PCR or immunohistochemistry. This entry comes from a study of PD-1 blockade in mismatch repair-deficient tumors. This sequence originates from an adult with mismatch repair-deficient cancer. Here the sequenced sample was peripheral blood, taken 2 weeks after starting pembrolizumab.

In DNA form, the CDR3 reads TGTGCTAGCAGCCAACGTGGGGGGGTTGGGGAGCAGTTCTTC. It specifies CASSQRGGVGEQFF. The V gene is TRBV7-7, the J gene TRBJ2-1; TRBD2 matches 7 bases. Germline V gene data show CDR1 as SSHAT and CDR2 as FNYEAQ (reference sequence). The CDR3 is 14 amino acids.